What follows describes a single TCR beta chain. The data originate from a study of shared clonotypes between healthy human individuals. Across the study: Used for every donor were three CD4 naive, three CD4 memory, two CD8 naive and one CD8 memory plate.

The assay was immunoSEQ multiplex PCR, and TCRdb's table has in-frame clones only and misses some. The sample consists of about 2.4 million clones, 90% to 95% of them appearing once. The V and J ends lost 0 bases and 7 bases respectively, with 11 bases between them. The germline V gene encodes CDR1 SGHRS and CDR2 YFSETQ. This CDR3 has 15 amino acids. The V gene is TRBV5-1, the J gene TRBJ1-6; D uncertain. The receptor comes from a young man in good health. Sequenced sample: naive CD4+ T cells sorted from blood. Subset in this sample: CD45RA+ positively selected. Written as DNA, the CDR3 is TGCGCCAGCAGCTTGGTCCGGGTTGGCAATTCACCCCTCCACTTT. Its protein product is CASSLVRVGNSPLHF. The full variable domain, in which reference TRBV5-1 and TRBJ1-6 provide the parts outside the CDR3, is KAGVTQTPRYLIKTRGQQVTLSCSPISGHRSVSWYQQTPGQGLQFLFEYFSETQRNKGNFPGRFSGRQFSNSRSEMNVSTLELGDSALYLCASSLVRVGNSPLHFGNGTRLTVT.